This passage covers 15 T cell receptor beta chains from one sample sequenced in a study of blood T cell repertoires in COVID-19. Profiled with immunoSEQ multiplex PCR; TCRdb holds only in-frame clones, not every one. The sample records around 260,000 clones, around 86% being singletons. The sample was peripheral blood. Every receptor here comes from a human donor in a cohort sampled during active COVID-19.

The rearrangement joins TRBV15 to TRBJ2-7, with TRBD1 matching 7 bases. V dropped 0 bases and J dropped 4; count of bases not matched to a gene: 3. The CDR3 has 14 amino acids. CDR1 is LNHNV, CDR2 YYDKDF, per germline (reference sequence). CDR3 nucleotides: TGTGCCACCAGCAGAGAGAGGGGGCTTTACGAGCAGTACTTC. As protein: CATSRERGLYEQYF. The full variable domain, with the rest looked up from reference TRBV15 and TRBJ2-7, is DAMVIQNPRYQVTQFGKPVTLSCSQTLNHNVMYWYQQKSSQAPKLLFHYYDKDFNNEADTPDNFQSRRPNTSFCFLDIRSPGLGDTAMYLCATSRERGLYEQYFGPGTRLTVT.

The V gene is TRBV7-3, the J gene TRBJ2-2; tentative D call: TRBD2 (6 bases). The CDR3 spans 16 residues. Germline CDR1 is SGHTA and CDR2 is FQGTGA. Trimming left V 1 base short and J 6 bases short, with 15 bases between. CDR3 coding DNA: TGTGCCAGCAGCTTAATAGGCGGGATGGGGGCCGGGGAGCTGTTTTTT. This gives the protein CASSLIGGMGAGELFF.

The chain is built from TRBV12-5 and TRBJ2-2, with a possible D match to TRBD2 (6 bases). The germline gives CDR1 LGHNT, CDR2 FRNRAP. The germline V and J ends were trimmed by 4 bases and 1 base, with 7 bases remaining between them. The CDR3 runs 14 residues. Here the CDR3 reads CASGWDLNTGELFF. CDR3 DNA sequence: TGTGCTAGTGGTTGGGACTTGAACACCGGGGAGCTGTTTTTT.

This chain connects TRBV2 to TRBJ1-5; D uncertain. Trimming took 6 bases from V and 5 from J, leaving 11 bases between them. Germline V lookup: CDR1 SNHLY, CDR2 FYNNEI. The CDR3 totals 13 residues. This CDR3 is CASSGQAYQPQHF. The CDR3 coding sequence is TGTGCCAGCAGCGGTCAGGCGTATCAGCCCCAGCATTTT.

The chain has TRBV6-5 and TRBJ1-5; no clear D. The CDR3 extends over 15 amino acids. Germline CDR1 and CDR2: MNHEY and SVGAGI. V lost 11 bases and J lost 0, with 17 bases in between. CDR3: CAATDTYYSNQPQHF. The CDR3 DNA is TGTGCCGCGACCGACACCTATTATAGCAATCAGCCCCAGCATTTT.

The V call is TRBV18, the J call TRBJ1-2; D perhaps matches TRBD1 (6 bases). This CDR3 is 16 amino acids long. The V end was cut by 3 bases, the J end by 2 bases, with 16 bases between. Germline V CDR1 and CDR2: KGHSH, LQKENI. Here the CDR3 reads CASSPGAGEKNYGYTF. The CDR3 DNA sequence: TGTGCCAGCTCACCTGGGGCAGGGGAGAAAAACTATGGCTACACCTTC. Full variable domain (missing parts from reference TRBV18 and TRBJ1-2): NAGVMQNPRHLVRRRGQEARLRCSPMKGHSHVYWYRQLPEEGLKFMVYLQKENIIDESGMPKERFSAEFPKEGPSILRIQQVVRGDSAAYFCASSPGAGEKNYGYTFGSGTRLTVV.

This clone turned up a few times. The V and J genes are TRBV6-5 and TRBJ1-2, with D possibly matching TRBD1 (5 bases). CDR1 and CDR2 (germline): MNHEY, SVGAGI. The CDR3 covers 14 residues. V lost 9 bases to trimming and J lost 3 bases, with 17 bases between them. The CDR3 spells CASTTGGNHYGYTF. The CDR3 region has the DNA TGTGCCAGTACGACGGGGGGGAATCACTATGGCTACACCTTC.

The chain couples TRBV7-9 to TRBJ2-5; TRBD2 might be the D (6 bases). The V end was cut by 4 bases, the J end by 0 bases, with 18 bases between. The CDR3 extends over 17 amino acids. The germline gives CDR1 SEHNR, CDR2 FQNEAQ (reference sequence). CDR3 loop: CASSSITSGDYQETQYF. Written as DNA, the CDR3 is TGTGCCAGCAGCTCAATCACTTCGGGGGACTACCAAGAGACCCAGTACTTC.

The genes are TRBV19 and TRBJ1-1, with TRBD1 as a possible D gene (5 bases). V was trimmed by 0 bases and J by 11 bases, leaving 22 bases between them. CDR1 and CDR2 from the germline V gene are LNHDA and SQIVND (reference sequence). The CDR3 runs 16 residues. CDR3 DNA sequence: TGTGCCAGTAGTATAGATTCCCGACAGCCTCTAAGTGGGGCTTTCTTT. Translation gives CASSIDSRQPLSGAFF.

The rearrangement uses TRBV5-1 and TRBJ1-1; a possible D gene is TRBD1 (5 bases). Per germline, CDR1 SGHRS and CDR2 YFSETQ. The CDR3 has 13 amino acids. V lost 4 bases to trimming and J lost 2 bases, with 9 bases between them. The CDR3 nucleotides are TGCGCCAGCAGCCCTGGACACAACACTGAAGCTTTCTTT. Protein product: CASSPGHNTEAFF.

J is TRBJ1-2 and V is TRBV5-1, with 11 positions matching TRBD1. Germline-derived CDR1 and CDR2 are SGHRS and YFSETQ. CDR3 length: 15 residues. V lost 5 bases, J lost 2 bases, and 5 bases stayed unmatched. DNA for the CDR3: TGCGCCAGCAGTAGTCGGACAGGGGGCAACTATGGCTACACCTTC. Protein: CASSSRTGGNYGYTF.

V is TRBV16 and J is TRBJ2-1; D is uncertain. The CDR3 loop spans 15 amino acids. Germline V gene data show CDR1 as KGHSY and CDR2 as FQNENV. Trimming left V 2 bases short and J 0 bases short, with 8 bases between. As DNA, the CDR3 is TGTGCCAGCAGCCAAGAATGGAGCTCCTACAATGAGCAGTTCTTC. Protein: CASSQEWSSYNEQFF.

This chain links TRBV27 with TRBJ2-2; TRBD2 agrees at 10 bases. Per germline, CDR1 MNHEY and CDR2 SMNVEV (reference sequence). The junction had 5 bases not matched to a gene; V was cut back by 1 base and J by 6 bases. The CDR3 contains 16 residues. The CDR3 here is CASSLYLAGVSGELFF. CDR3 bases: TGTGCCAGCAGTTTATATCTAGCGGGAGTCTCCGGGGAGCTGTTTTTT.

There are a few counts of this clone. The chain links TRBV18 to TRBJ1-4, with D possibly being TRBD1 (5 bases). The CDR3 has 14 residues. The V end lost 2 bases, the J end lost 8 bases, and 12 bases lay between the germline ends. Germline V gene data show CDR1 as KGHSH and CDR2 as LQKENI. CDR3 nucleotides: TGTGCCAGCTCACCAATGAGCGGGACGGAAAAACTGTTTTTT. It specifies CASSPMSGTEKLFF. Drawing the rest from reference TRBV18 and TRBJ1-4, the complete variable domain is NAGVMQNPRHLVRRRGQEARLRCSPMKGHSHVYWYRQLPEEGLKFMVYLQKENIIDESGMPKERFSAEFPKEGPSILRIQQVVRGDSAAYFCASSPMSGTEKLFFGSGTQLSVL.

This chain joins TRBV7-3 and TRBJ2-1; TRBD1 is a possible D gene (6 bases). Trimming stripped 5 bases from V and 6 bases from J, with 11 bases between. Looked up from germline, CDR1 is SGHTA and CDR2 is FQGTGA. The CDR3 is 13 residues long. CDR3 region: CASSPPTGNEQFF. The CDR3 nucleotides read TGTGCCAGCAGCCCCCCGACAGGCAATGAGCAGTTCTTC.